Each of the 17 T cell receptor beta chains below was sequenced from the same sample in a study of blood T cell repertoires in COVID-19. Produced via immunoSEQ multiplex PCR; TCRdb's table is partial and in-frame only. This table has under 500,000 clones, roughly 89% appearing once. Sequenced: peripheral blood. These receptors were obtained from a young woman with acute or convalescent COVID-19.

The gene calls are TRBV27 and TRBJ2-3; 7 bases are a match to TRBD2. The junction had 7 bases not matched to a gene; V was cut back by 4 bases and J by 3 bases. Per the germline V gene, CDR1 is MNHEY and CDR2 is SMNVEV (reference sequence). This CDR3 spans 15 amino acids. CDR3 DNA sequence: TGTGCCAGCAGTTCCTGGGGGGGGAAGACAGATACGCAGTATTTT. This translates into CASSSWGGKTDTQYF.

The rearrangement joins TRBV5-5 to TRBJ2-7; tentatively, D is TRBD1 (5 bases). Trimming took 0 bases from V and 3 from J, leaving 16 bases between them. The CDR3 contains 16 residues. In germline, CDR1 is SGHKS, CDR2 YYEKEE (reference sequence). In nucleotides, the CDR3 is TGTGCCAGCAGCTTGGAGGATTTGCGCAGGGACTACGAGCAGTACTTC. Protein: CASSLEDLRRDYEQYF.

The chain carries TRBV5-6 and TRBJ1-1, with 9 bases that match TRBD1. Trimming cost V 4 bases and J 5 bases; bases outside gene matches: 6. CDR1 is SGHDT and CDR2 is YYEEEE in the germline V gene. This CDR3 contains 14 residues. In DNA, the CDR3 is TGTGCCAGCAGCAACAGGGGGCTAGGGACTGAAGCTTTCTTT. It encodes CASSNRGLGTEAFF.

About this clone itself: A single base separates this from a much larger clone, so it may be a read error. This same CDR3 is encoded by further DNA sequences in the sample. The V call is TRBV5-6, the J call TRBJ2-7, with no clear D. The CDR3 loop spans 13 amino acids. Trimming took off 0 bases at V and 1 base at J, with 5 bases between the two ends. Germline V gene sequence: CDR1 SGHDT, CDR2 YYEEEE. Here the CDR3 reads CASSLGRSYEQYF. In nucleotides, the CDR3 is TGTGCCAGCAGCTTGGGCAGATCCTACGAGCAGTACTTC.

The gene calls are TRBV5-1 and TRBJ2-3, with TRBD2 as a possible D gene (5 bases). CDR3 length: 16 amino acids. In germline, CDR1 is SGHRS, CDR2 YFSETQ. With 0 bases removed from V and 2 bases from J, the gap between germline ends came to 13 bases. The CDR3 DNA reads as TGCGCCAGCAGCTTGGTCCAGCGGCGATACACAGATACGCAGTATTTT. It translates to CASSLVQRRYTDTQYF.

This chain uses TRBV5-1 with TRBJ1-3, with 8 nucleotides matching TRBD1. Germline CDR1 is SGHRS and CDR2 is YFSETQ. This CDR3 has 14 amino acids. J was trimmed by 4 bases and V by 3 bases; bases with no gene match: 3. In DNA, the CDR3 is TGCGCCAGCAGCTCCGGACAGGGAGGAAACACCATATATTTT. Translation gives CASSSGQGGNTIYF.

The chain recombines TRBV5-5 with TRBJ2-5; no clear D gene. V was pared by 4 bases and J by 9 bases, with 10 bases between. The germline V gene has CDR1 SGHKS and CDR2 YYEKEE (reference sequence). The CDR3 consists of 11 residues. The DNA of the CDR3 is TGTGCCAGCAGCCCAGATGAGGCCCAGTACTTC. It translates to CASSPDEAQYF.

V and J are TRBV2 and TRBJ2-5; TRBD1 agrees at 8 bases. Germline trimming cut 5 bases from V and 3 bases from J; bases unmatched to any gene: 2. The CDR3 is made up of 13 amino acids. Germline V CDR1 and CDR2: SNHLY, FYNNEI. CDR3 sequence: CASSPGGKETQYF. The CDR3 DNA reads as TGTGCCAGCAGTCCAGGGGGCAAAGAGACCCAGTACTTC.

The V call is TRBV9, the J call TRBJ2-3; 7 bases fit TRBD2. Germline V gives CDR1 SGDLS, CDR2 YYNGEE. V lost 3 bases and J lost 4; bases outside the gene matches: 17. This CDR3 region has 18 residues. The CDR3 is CASSGGIWAGEVADTQYF. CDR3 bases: TGTGCCAGCAGCGGAGGTATCTGGGCGGGGGAGGTAGCAGATACGCAGTATTTT.

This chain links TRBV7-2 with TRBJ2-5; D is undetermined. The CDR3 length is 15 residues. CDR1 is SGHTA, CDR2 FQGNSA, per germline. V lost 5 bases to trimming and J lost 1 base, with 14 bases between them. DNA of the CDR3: TGTGCCAGCAGCCTGACAATAGGTCGCCAAGAGACCCAGTACTTC. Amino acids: CASSLTIGRQETQYF.

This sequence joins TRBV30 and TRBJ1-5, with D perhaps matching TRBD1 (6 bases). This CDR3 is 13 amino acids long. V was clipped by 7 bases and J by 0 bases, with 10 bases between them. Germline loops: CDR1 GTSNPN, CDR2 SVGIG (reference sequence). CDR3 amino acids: CAFGDNSNQPQHF. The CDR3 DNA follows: TGTGCCTTTGGGGACAATAGCAATCAGCCCCAGCATTTT. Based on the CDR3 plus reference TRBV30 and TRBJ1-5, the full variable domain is SQTIHQWPATLVQPVGSPLSLECTVEGTSNPNLYWYRQAAGRGLQLLFYSVGIGQISSEVPQNLSASRPQDRQFILSSKKLLLSDSGFYLCAFGDNSNQPQHFGDGTRLSIL.

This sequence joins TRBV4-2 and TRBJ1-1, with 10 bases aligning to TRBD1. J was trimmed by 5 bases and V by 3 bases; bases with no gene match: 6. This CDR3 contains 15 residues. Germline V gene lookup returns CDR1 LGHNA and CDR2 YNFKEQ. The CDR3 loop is CASSHGDRGGTEAFF. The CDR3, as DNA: TGTGCCAGCAGCCATGGGGACAGGGGCGGGACTGAAGCTTTCTTT.

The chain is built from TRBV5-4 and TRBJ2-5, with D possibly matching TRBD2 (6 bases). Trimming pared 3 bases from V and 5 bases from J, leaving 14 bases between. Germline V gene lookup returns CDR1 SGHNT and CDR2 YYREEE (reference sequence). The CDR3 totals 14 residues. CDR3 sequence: CASSWEAGRETQYF. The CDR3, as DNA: TGTGCCAGCAGCTGGGAAGCGGGTAGGGAGACCCAGTACTTC.

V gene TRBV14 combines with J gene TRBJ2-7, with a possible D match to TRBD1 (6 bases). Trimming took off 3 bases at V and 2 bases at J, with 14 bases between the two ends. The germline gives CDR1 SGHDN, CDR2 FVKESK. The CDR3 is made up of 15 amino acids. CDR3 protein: CASSHGLTGPYEQYF. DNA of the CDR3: TGTGCCAGCAGCCACGGTCTGACAGGCCCCTACGAGCAGTACTTC.

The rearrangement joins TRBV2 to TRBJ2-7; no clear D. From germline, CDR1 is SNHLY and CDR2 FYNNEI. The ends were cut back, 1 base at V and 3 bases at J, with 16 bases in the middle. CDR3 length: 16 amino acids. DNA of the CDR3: TGTGCCAGCAGTGAAGAACTGATACAGAATCACTACGAGCAGTACTTC. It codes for CASSEELIQNHYEQYF.

Written as DNA, the CDR3 is TGTGCCAGCAGCCCCTTCTCCTGGACTATCGAGCAGTACTTC. It encodes CASSPFSWTIEQYF. The chain is built from TRBV7-2 and TRBJ2-7; weak D call: TRBD2 (6 bases). Germline CDR1 SGHTA, CDR2 FQGNSA. Trimming removed 5 bases at V and 6 bases at J, with 17 bases between. This CDR3 has 14 amino acids.

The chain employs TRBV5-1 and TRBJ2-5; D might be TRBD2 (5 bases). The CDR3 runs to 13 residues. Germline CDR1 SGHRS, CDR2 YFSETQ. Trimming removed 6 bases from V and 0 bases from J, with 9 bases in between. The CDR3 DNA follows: TGCGCCAGCACCGCGGGTAACCAAGAGACCCAGTACTTC. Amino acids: CASTAGNQETQYF.